The T cell receptor (beta chain) under discussion was sequenced for a study of T cell repertoires in cytomegalovirus infection. The wider study: CMV epitopes, recently identified HLA-C-restricted and well-studied HLA-B-restricted, were used. Matching HLA type, along with CMV infection, was indicated by public TCR beta signatures.

Whole-study findings and limits: Pooled public TCR beta family frequency picked out CMV carriers with the relevant HLA.

The ends were cut back, 6 bases at V and 6 bases at J, with 16 bases in the middle. Germline V gene lookup returns CDR1 SGHTA and CDR2 FQGNSA. CDR3 length: 14 amino acids. TCRdb re-called the reads through MiXCR, storing one row per CDR3 protein. Of approximately 1,000,000 distinct CDR3 sequences listed, 30% to 40% were seen once; the top ten hold about an eighth. Points on this clonotype: Its antigen is currently unknown. This may be a read error, as it is one base from a much larger clone.

The V and J genes are TRBV7-2 and TRBJ2-3; no clear D. The sequencing used cultured CD8+ T cells from PBMCs, collected from culture after CMV antigen stimulation. The source of this sequence is a human donor in good health (CMV status not recorded). Some clones in this sample may be carry-over from other donors' samples. The CDR3 is CASSTGLPPDTQYF. DNA for the CDR3: TGTGCCAGCAGTACCGGGCTCCCCCCGGATACGCAGTATTTT.